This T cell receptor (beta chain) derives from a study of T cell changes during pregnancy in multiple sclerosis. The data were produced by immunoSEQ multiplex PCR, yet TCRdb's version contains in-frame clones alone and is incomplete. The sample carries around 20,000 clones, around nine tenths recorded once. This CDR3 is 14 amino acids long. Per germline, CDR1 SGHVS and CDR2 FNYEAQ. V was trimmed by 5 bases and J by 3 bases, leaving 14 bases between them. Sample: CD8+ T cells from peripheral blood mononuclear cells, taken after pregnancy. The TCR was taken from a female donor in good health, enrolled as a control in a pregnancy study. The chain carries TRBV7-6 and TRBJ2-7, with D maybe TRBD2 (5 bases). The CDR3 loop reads CASSPREYSYEQYF. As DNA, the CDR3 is TGTGCCAGCAGCCCGAGGGAATACAGCTACGAGCAGTACTTC. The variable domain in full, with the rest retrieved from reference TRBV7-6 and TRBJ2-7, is GAGVSQSPRYKVTKRGQDVALRCDPISGHVSLYWYRQALGQGPEFLTYFNYEAQQDKSGLPNDRFSAERPEGSISTLTIQRTEQRDSAMYRCASSPREYSYEQYFGPGTRLTVT.